One and the same sample provided the 4 T cell receptor beta chains below, sequenced in a study of cytotoxic CD8 clonotypes in ibrutinib-treated CLL. The repertoire was sequenced with immunoSEQ multiplex PCR; TCRdb's copy has only in-frame clones and lacks some. The repertoire has roughly 250,000 clones, 60% to 75% of them found once; the top ten carry approximately 15%. This specimen consisted of PBMCs, obtained after 24 months of ibrutinib treatment. Receptor source: a human donor with chronic lymphocytic leukemia.

This clone was seen once. The chain uses TRBV11-2 and TRBJ2-5; 10 nucleotides agree with TRBD2. Per germline, CDR1 SGHAT and CDR2 FQNNGV. The CDR3 consists of 15 residues. Trimming cost V 3 bases and J 7 bases; bases outside gene matches: 8. The DNA of the CDR3 is TGTGCCAGCAGCTTCGCTAGCGGGAGTCCAGGGACCCAGTACTTC. Translation: CASSFASGSPGTQYF.

V usage is TRBV4-1 and J usage is TRBJ2-1; 13 bases agree with TRBD2. From germline, CDR1 is MGHRA and CDR2 YSYEKL. The CDR3 consists of 18 residues. J lost 7 bases, V lost 3 bases, and 12 bases had no gene match. The DNA of the CDR3 is TGCGCCAGCAGCCACGCGCGACTAGCGGGAGGCTTCGGGAATGAGCAGTTCTTC. As protein: CASSHARLAGGFGNEQFF.

V gene TRBV27 combines with J gene TRBJ1-5; no definite D call. CDR1 MNHEY and CDR2 SMNVEV come from the germline V gene (reference sequence). This CDR3 spans 14 amino acids. The germline V and J ends were trimmed by 2 bases and 7 bases, with 12 bases remaining between them. The DNA of the CDR3 is TGTGCCAGCAGTTTAGCGGCTGAGGGACAGCCCCAGCATTTT. Encoded protein: CASSLAAEGQPQHF.

J is TRBJ2-3 and V is TRBV7-9; D is unresolved. Germline V gene data show CDR1 as SEHNR and CDR2 as FQNEAQ (reference sequence). The CDR3 totals 14 residues. V lost 5 bases and J 3 bases, leaving 12 bases between the germline ends. The CDR3 DNA is TGTGCCAGCAGCCAAACTACCGCAACAGATACGCAGTATTTT. It specifies CASSQTTATDTQYF.